A selection of T cell receptor beta chains follows, all from one sample in a study of human T cells and chemical hapten exposure. TCRdb re-called the RACE reads through MiXCR, storing one row per CDR3 protein. The data show a few hundred thousand distinct CDR3 sequences, with about 6.9% seen just once and around 6.1% held by the top ten. Source: whole blood, taken in connection with sensitization to the hapten diphenylcyclopropenone (DPC). The receptors shown here come from a woman younger than 35 with alopecia areata. Some clones in this sample may be carry-over from other donors' samples. CDR3s include the opening cysteine and the closing phenylalanine or tryptophan. Not all rows give a size; the values are once, few, many and, for expanded clones, a class.

clone size	V gene	CDR3 protein
NA	TRBV4-3	CASSQSESSYNSPLHF
NA	TRBV3-1	CASSSASGGETQYF
NA	TRBV5-1	CASNQEGLQETQYF
many	TRBV4-1	CASSHQPGQQQPQHF
many	TRBV6-5	CASRPRGNTEAFF
few	TRBV3-1	CASSQDQGGGSTDTQYF
NA	TRBV4-3	CASSQDLGTGHSTDTQYF
many	TRBV28	CASSSGRTDYGYTF
NA	TRBV11-1	CASSSIVPRTSGGASSYNEQFF
many	TRBV20-1	CSASPKRLMAQYF
few	TRBV5-1	CASSLAAGSQTDTQYF
many	TRBV29-1	CSVEGGGSEAFF
many	TRBV6-2/TRBV6-3	CASRRAGTDTQYF
few	TRBV29-1	CSVTPGTVETEAFF
many	TRBV6-1	CASRREDAYQPQHF
few	TRBV6-2/TRBV6-3	CASSYSEGSTDTQYF
NA	TRBV7-2	CASSLFDRGGTEAFF
NA	TRBV5-1	CASSSMGQGEETQYF
NA	TRBV20-1	CSAPTTLGYEQYF
few	TRBV7-9	CASSPRTGYPYNEQFF
NA	TRBV6-6	CASSYSNRGGYEQYF
many	TRBV6-5	CASNPPGAAEAFF
NA	TRBV6-2/TRBV6-3	CASSYLAGLRRHTQYF
many	TRBV10-3	CAIMPALGTEAFF
few	TRBV10-3	CAISDIRGSGNTIYF
many	TRBV18	CASSLSSGGYRTGGTDTQYF
NA	TRBV5-1	CASSQRPGTGIGEAFF
NA	TRBV6-5	CASSYWVAGGYNEQFF
many	TRBV12-3/TRBV12-4	CASSLATGGHTEAFF
NA	TRBV29-1	CSSRQNTGELFF
NA	TRBV2	CASSVSAGGTYEQYF
few	TRBV7-2	CASSLEARGRTDTQYF
few	TRBV7-9	CASSSRDRGNIQYF
many	TRBV28	CASRRTGPTSGANVLTF
NA	TRBV9	CASSTQRQSGELFF
NA	TRBV7-3	CASSLTSQTSSGPGELFF
many	TRBV6-2/TRBV6-3	CASSAPTITDTQYF
many	TRBV7-2	CASSLVGGSGYGYTF
few	TRBV12-3/TRBV12-4	CASSTRNGELFF
many	TRBV6-6	CASSYSGLAGVYNEQFF
NA	TRBV9	CASSVGRAGYEQYF
few	TRBV12-3/TRBV12-4	CASTGGRSSGNTIYF
many	TRBV6-6	CASRRDRGYEQYF